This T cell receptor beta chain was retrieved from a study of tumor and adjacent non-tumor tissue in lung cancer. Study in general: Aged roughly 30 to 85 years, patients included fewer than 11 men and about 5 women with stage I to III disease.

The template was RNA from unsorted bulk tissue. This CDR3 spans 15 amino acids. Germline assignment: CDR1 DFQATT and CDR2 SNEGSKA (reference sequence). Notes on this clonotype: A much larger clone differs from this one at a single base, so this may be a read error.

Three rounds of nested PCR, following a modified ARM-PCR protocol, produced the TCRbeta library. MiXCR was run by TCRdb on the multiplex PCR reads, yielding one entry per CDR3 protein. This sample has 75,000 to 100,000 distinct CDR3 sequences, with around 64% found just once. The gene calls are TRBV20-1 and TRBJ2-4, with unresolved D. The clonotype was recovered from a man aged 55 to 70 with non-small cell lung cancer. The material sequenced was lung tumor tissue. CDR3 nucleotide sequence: TGCAGTGCTAGAGATCAGACCGTAGCCACAAACATTCAGTACTTC. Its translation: CSARDQTVATNIQYF.